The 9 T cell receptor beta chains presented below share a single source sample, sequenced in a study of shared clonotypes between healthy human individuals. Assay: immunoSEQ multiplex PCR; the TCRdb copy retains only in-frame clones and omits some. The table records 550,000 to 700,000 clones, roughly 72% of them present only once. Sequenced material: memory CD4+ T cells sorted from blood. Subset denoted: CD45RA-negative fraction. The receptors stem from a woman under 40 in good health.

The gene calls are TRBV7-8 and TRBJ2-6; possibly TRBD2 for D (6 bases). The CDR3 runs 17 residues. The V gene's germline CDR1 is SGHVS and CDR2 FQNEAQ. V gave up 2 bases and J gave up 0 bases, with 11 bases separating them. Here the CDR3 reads CASSLRSGLSGANVLTF. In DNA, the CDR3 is TGTGCCAGCAGCTTACGATCGGGACTCTCTGGGGCCAACGTCCTGACTTTC.

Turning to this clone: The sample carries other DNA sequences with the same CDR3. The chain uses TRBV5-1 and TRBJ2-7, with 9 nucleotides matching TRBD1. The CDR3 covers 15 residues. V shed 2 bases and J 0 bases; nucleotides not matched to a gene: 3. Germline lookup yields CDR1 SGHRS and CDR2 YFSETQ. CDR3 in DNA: TGCGCCAGCAGCTTCCAACAGGGGGCCTCCTACGAGCAGTACTTC. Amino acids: CASSFQQGASYEQYF.

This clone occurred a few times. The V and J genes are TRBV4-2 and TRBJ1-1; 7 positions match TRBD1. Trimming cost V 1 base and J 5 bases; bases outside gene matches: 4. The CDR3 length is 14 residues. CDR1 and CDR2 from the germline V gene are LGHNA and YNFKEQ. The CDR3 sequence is CASSQATGETEAFF. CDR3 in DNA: TGTGCCAGCAGCCAAGCCACAGGGGAGACTGAAGCTTTCTTT.

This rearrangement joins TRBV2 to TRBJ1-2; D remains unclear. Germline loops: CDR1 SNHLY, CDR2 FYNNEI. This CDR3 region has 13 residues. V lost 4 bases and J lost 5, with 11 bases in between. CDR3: CASSVSEEYGYTF. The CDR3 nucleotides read TGTGCCAGCAGTGTCTCGGAAGAGTATGGCTACACCTTC.

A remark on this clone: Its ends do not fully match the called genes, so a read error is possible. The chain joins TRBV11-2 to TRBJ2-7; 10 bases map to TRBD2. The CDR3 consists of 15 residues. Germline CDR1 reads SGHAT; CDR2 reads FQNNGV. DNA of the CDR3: TGTGCCAGCAGGTTAGCGGGAGGCCCCTCCTACGAGCAGTACTTC. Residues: CASRLAGGPSYEQYF.

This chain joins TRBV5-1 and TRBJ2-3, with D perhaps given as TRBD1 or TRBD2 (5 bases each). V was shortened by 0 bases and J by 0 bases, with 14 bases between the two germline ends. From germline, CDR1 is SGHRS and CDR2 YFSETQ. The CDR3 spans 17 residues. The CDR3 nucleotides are TGCGCCAGCAGCTTGGTTGGGGCGGGTACTAGCACAGATACGCAGTATTTT. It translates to CASSLVGAGTSTDTQYF.

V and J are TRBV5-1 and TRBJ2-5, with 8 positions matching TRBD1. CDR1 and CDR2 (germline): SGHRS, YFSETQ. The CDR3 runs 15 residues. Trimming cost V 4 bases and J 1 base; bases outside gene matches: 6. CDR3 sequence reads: CASSQGTGGQETQYF. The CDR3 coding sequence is TGCGCCAGCAGCCAGGGAACAGGGGGCCAAGAGACCCAGTACTTC.

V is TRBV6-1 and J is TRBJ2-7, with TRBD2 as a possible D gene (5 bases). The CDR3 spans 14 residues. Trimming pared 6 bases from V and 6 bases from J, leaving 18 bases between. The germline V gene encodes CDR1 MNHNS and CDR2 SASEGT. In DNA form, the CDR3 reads TGTGCCAGCAGCCAAATGGGGAGCCTGGGCGAGCAGTACTTC. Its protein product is CASSQMGSLGEQYF.

The CDR3 reads CASSLGPGGDGYTF. The CDR3 DNA reads TGCGCCAGCAGCTTGGGCCCAGGGGGCGACGGCTACACCTTC. The V call is TRBV5-1, the J call TRBJ1-2; 8 nucleotides agree with TRBD1. CDR3 length: 14 amino acids. Per the germline V gene, CDR1 is SGHRS and CDR2 is YFSETQ. After removal of 0 bases from V and 8 bases from J, the junction contained 6 bases not matched to a gene.